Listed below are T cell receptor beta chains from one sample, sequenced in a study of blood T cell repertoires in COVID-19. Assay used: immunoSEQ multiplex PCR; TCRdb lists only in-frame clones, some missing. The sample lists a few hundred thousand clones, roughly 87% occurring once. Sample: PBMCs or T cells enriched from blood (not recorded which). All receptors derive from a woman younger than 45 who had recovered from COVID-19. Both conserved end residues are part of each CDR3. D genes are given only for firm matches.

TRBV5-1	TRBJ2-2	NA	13	CASRLQGTGELFF
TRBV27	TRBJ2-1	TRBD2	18	CASSHTGTSGGPYNEQFF
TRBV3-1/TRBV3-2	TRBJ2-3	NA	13	CASSQDRRGTQYF
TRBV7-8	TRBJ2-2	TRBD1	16	CASSIGQAINTGELFF
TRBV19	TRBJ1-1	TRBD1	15	CASSIGQGANTEAFF
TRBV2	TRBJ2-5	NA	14	CASSAQGLGETQYF
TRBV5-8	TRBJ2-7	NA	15	CASSLKSKGGYEQYF
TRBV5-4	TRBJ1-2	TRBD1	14	CASSLAQGDYGYTF
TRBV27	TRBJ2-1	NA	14	CASSLVVGRNEQFF
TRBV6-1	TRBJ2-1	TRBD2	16	CASSATSGSSYNEQFF
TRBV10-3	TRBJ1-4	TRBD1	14	CAIGQGQGGEKLFF
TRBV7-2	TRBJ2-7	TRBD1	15	CASSYRTGDSYEQYF
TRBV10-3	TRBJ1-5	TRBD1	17	CAISDRDRTIRGQPQHF
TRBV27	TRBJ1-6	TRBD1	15	CASSSLTGSASPLHF
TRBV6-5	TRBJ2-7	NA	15	CASSYSTQGVDEQYF
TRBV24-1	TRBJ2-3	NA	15	CATSLRGLSTDTQYF
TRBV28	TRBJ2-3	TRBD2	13	CASTSGVTDTQYF
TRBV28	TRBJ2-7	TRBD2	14	CASTPGGMNYEQYF
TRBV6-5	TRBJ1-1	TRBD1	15	CASRRGQEGNTEAFF